This T cell receptor (beta chain) originates from a study of metastatic and nonmetastatic thyroid tumors. Study-level information: Comparative analysis of repertoires was undertaken across blood and tumor or nodule tissue obtained from malignant and benign thyroid patients. Findings of the study overall: Across blood and tumor, TCR beta diversity in malignant thyroid tumors was reportedly significantly higher than in benign nodules.

Details on this clone: The antigen is unknown. One end of the junction fails to match germline, which may point to a read error.

Prior to thyroid surgery, none of the patients had received any treatment. The CDR3 totals 12 residues. Germline V CDR1 and CDR2: MGHDK, SYGVNS. TCRdb reprocessed the PCR reads via MiXCR. The sample has about 40,000 clones, 16% seen once; the top ten hold around 3.9%. The source is a female donor with papillary thyroid cancer or a benign thyroid nodule (not recorded which). Some clones in this sample may be carry-over from other donors' samples. This sequence joins TRBV25-1 and TRBJ1-2, with no clear D. The sample comprised blood. The CDR3 reads CASIVSNYCYTF. CDR3 DNA sequence: TGTGCCAGCATTGTCTCTAACTATTGCTACACCTTC.